This is a list of T cell receptor beta chains from one sample in a study of early T cells in non-severe SARS-CoV-2 infection. TCRdb re-called the 5' RACE reads with MiXCR, one entry per CDR3 protein. The table records tens of thousands of distinct CDR3 sequences, 5.5% to 6.5% of them present only once. Sequencing input: whole blood. These receptors were collected from an adult who was a healthcare worker with PCR-confirmed SARS-CoV-2 infection or an uninfected control (not recorded which). The CDR3 runs from the conserved cysteine through the conserved F or W. Each record gives: clone size, V gene, J gene, D gene, CDR3 protein, CDR3 DNA. A D gene is named only where the DNA matches it firmly. Not all rows give a size; the values are once, few, many and, for expanded clones, a class.

>.|TRBV3-1|TRBJ1-6|TRBD1
CAGEGAGSNSYNSPLHF
TGTGCCGGCGAGGGGGCAGGGTCGAACTCCTATAATTCACCCCTCCACTTT
>many|TRBV5-4|TRBJ2-3|.
CASSLSGGTTDTQYF
TGTGCCAGCAGCTTAAGTGGGGGGACCACAGATACGCAGTATTTT
>many|TRBV5-1|TRBJ2-3|.
CASSLSASGTDTQYF
TGCGCCAGCAGCTTGTCCGCTAGCGGCACAGATACGCAGTATTTT
>many|TRBV20-1|TRBJ2-3|.
CSATPGPTDTQYF
TGCAGTGCTACCCCGGGACCCACAGATACGCAGTATTTT
>many|TRBV12-3/TRBV12-4|TRBJ1-2|.
CASSLVDIPNYGYTF
TGTGCCAGCAGTTTAGTGGACATCCCAAACTATGGCTACACCTTC
>.|TRBV7-6|TRBJ1-2|.
CASSGDFYGYTF
TGTGCCAGCAGCGGGGACTTCTATGGCTACACCTTC
>many|TRBV15|TRBJ2-3|TRBD2
CATSRDSGGTASDTQYF
TGTGCCACCAGCAGAGATAGCGGGGGGACCGCATCAGATACGCAGTATTTT
>many|TRBV2|TRBJ2-3|.
CASIGRLASDTQYF
TGTGCCAGCATCGGAAGGCTAGCTAGCGATACGCAGTATTTT
>many|TRBV11-2|TRBJ2-5|.
CASSTELGETQYF
TGTGCCAGCAGTACCGAGCTAGGGGAGACCCAGTACTTC
>many|TRBV7-2|TRBJ1-3|.
CASSYISGNTIYF
TGTGCCAGCAGCTATATCTCTGGAAACACCATATATTTT
>many|TRBV4-1|TRBJ2-4|.
CASSRVEGVAKNIQYF
TGCGCCAGCAGCCGAGTTGAAGGAGTAGCCAAAAACATTCAGTACTTC
>many|TRBV6-1|TRBJ1-5|.
CASSEEGGADQPQHF
TGTGCCAGCAGTGAAGAAGGTGGGGCAGATCAGCCCCAGCATTTT
>many|TRBV9|TRBJ1-6|.
CASSVEGGAPNSPLHF
TGTGCCAGCAGCGTAGAGGGGGGCGCCCCCAATTCACCCCTCCACTTT
>few|TRBV5-4|TRBJ2-7|.
CASSRRDTLYEQYF
TGTGCCAGCAGCCGCCGGGACACCTTGTACGAGCAGTACTTC
>many|TRBV19|TRBJ1-2|.
CASSIRATAQANGYTF
TGTGCCAGTAGTATCCGCGCCACCGCCCAGGCGAATGGCTACACCTTC
>.|TRBV7-9|TRBJ1-2|TRBD1
CASSSDRVYGYTF
TGTGCCAGCAGCTCGGACAGGGTCTATGGCTACACCTTC
>.|TRBV11-1|TRBJ2-7|.
CASSFGPEGNEQYF
TGTGCCAGCAGCTTTGGACCCGAGGGGAACGAGCAGTACTTC
>.|TRBV9|TRBJ1-3|.
CASSVAPTGSGNTIYF
TGTGCCAGCAGCGTAGCCCCGACAGGCTCTGGAAACACCATATATTTT
>many|TRBV6-6|TRBJ2-3|TRBD2
CASGTSDTDTQYF
TGTGCCAGCGGGACTAGCGACACAGATACGCAGTATTTT
>few|TRBV7-6|TRBJ2-7|.
CASSLGPASYEQYF
TGTGCCAGCAGCTTAGGACCAGCATCCTACGAGCAGTACTTC
>few|TRBV10-3|TRBJ2-7|TRBD1
CAISTGTGGYEQYF
TGTGCCATCAGCACGGGGACAGGGGGCTACGAGCAGTACTTC
>few|TRBV20-1|TRBJ2-1|TRBD2
CRALLAGVDEQFF
TGCAGGGCACTTCTAGCGGGGGTTGATGAGCAGTTCTTC
>few|TRBV28|TRBJ1-1|TRBD1
CATQGVPMNTEAFF
TGTGCCACACAGGGGGTCCCAATGAACACTGAAGCTTTCTTT
>.|TRBV11-2|TRBJ1-5|.
CASSANRDQPQHF
TGTGCCAGCAGCGCGAACAGGGATCAGCCCCAGCATTTT
>.|TRBV11-2|TRBJ2-1|.
CASSPFSVNPSSYNEQFF
TGTGCCAGCAGCCCGTTTAGCGTAAACCCTAGCTCCTACAATGAGCAGTTCTTC
>many|TRBV29-1|TRBJ1-5|.
CSVAAGDQPQHF
TGCAGCGTTGCAGCAGGGGATCAGCCCCAGCATTTT
>.|TRBV2|TRBJ2-7|.
CASSEARASSYEQYF
TGTGCCAGCAGTGAAGCCAGGGCGAGCTCCTACGAGCAGTACTTC
>many|TRBV7-9|TRBJ1-4|.
CASSLAAGGTNEKLFF
TGTGCCAGCAGCTTAGCGGCGGGGGGAACTAATGAAAAACTGTTTTTT
>many|TRBV27|TRBJ2-3|TRBD1
CASQRTGLGTQYF
TGTGCCTCCCAACGGACAGGCCTCGGTACGCAGTATTTT
>.|TRBV7-9|TRBJ1-6|TRBD1
CASSLPLGQKNSPLHF
TGTGCCAGCAGCCTCCCCTTGGGACAGAAAAATTCACCCCTCCACTTT
>many|TRBV12-3/TRBV12-4|TRBJ1-2|TRBD1
CASSGGQGQNYGGYTF
TGTGCCAGCAGTGGGGGACAGGGACAAAACTATGGTGGCTACACCTTC
>.|TRBV5-1|TRBJ2-3|.
CASSGLLLGDTQYF
TGCGCCAGCAGCGGACTGCTACTGGGAGATACGCAGTATTTT
>many|TRBV28|TRBJ2-7|TRBD1
CASSLRTGAYEQYF
TGTGCCAGCAGTCTACGAACAGGGGCCTACGAGCAGTACTTC
>.|TRBV7-2|TRBJ2-3|.
CASSLVGSDLSTDTQYF
TGTGCCAGCAGCTTAGTCGGGTCAGACTTAAGCACAGATACGCAGTATTTT
>many|TRBV27|TRBJ2-5|TRBD2
CASSSGGAWETQYF
TGTGCCAGCAGTTCGGGGGGGGCTTGGGAGACCCAGTACTTC
>.|TRBV10-2|TRBJ2-7|.
CASSDYGQQYSYEQYF
TGCGCCAGCTCCGATTACGGACAGCAGTACTCCTACGAGCAGTACTTC
>many|TRBV4-1|TRBJ2-7|TRBD2
CASSQVAGATSYEQYF
TGCGCCAGCAGCCAAGTAGCGGGGGCCACTTCGTACGAGCAGTACTTC
>.|TRBV7-2|TRBJ2-7|.
CASSREGGRSYEQYF
TGTGCCAGCAGCCGAGAGGGGGGCCGCTCCTACGAGCAGTACTTC
>many|TRBV7-2|TRBJ2-1|.
CASSLGGEQFF
TGTGCCAGCAGCTTAGGGGGTGAGCAGTTCTTC